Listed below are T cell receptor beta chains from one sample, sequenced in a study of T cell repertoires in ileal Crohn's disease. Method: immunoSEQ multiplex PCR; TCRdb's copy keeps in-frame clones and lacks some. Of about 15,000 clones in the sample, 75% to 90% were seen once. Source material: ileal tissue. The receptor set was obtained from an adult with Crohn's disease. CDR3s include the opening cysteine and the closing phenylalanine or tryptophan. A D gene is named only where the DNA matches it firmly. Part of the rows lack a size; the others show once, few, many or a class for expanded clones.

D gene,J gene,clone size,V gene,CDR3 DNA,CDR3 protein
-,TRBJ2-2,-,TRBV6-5,TGTGCCAGCAGGGGACTTGGGGAGCTGTTTTTT,CASRGLGELFF
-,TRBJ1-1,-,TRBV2,TGTGCCAGCAGTCCTATCCGGGGGAACACTGAAGCTTTCTTT,CASSPIRGNTEAFF
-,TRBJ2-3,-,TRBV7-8,TGTGCCAGCATCCCAACTAGGATTTACACAGATACGCAGTATTTT,CASIPTRIYTDTQYF
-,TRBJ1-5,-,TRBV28,TGTGCCAGCAGTCCCCTTAATAGCAATCAGCCCCAGCATTTT,CASSPLNSNQPQHF
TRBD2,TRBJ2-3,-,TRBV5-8,TGTGCCAGCAGCTGGAGCGGGACGCCGGATACGCAGTATTTT,CASSWSGTPDTQYF
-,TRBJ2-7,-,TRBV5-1,TGCGCCAGCAGCTCCAGGGAGGCCTACGAGCAGTACTTC,CASSSREAYEQYF
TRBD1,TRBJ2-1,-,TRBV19,TGTGCCAGTAGTATGACAGGGGAGGCATACAATGAGCAGTTCTTC,CASSMTGEAYNEQFF
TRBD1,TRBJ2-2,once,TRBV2,TGTGCCAGCAGCCGGGACAGGGGGGTTGCCGGGGAGCTGTTTTTT,CASSRDRGVAGELFF
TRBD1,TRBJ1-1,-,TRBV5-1,TGCGCCAGCAGCCTGGGGACAGCGAACACTGAAGCTTTCTTT,CASSLGTANTEAFF
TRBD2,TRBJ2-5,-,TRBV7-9,TGTGCCAGCAGCTTAGCGGGAGGGGAGACCCAGTACTTC,CASSLAGGETQYF
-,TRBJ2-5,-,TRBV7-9,TGTGCCAGCAGCTTGGGGAGGCAAGAGACCCAGTACTTC,CASSLGRQETQYF
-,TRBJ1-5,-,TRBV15,TGTGCCACCAGCCCGGCGGGGGGGGCTAGCAATCAGCCCCAGCATTTT,CATSPAGGASNQPQHF
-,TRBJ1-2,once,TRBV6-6,TGTGCCAGCAACCCCGGGTTCCTCTATGGCTACACCTTC,CASNPGFLYGYTF
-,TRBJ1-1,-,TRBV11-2,TGTGCCAGCAGCCCCCGAAGCGGCACTGAAGCTTTCTTT,CASSPRSGTEAFF
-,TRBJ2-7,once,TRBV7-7,TGTGCTAGCAGCTTAGGGTCCGCGAACTACGAGCAGTACTTC,CASSLGSANYEQYF
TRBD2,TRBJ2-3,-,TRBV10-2,TGCGCCAGCAGGCTGGGACTAGCAACAGATACGCAGTATTTT,CASRLGLATDTQYF
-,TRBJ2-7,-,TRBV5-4,TGTGCCAGCAGCGCCGCCGGACAGTGGACCGAGCAGTACTTC,CASSAAGQWTEQYF
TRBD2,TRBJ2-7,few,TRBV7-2,TGTGCCAGCAGCTTATTCGCTAGCGGGCTCGACTCCTACGAGCAGTACTTC,CASSLFASGLDSYEQYF
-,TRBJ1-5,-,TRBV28,TGTGCCAGCGGTCCGGTCTTGAGCAATCAGCCCCAGCATTTT,CASGPVLSNQPQHF
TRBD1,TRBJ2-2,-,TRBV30,TGTGCCTGGAGTGCGACAGGGTTGACCGGGGAGCTGTTTTTT,CAWSATGLTGELFF
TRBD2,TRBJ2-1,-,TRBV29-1,TGCAGCGTTTATCCAGCGGGATACAATGAGCAGTTCTTC,CSVYPAGYNEQFF
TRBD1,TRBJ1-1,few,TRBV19,TGTGCCAGTAGTATAAAGACAGGGCCGATCACTGAAGCTTTCTTT,CASSIKTGPITEAFF
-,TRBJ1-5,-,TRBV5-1,TGCGCCAGCAGCAACAGGGAAAGCAATCAGCCCCAGCATTTT,CASSNRESNQPQHF